This entry lists 8 T cell receptor beta chains sequenced from one sample in a study of CD8+ T cells in alopecia areata. Reverse transcribed after extraction, RNA yielded cDNA as the sequencing template. The assay was immunoSEQ multiplex PCR, and TCRdb's table has in-frame clones only and misses some. The sample shows 150,000 to 200,000 clones, 55% of them seen only once. The sequencing sample was made of CD4+ T cells sorted from blood. The receptors here all came from a human donor in good health.

This chain uses TRBV15 with TRBJ2-3; D is unclear. Germline assignment: CDR1 LNHNV and CDR2 YYDKDF (reference sequence). This CDR3 has 15 amino acids. V lost 2 bases and J lost 0, with 9 bases in between. CDR3 loop: CATSRHALSTDTQYF. CDR3 nucleotides: TGTGCCACCAGCAGACACGCGCTGAGCACAGATACGCAGTATTTT. Together with reference TRBV15 and TRBJ2-3, the CDR3 gives the full variable domain: DAMVIQNPRYQVTQFGKPVTLSCSQTLNHNVMYWYQQKSSQAPKLLFHYYDKDFNNEADTPDNFQSRRPNTSFCFLDIRSPGLGDTAMYLCATSRHALSTDTQYFGPGTRLTVL.

In its sample, this clone was seen once. The chain joins TRBV2 to TRBJ1-2, with 7 bases matching TRBD1. The CDR3 runs to 14 residues. CDR1 is SNHLY, CDR2 FYNNEI, per germline. The ends lost 4 bases at V and 7 bases at J; junction bases unmatched: 9. CDR3: CASSVKGGAGGYTF. CDR3 nucleotides: TGTGCCAGCAGTGTTAAAGGGGGCGCGGGTGGCTACACCTTC.

The chain recombines TRBV7-3 with TRBJ2-3; no clear D. V was shortened by 2 bases and J by 3 bases, with 12 bases between the two germline ends. From germline, CDR1 is SGHTA and CDR2 FQGTGA. The CDR3 runs 15 residues. CDR3 amino acids: CASSLGIGRTDTQYF. The CDR3 DNA is TGTGCCAGCAGCTTAGGAATAGGCCGGACAGATACGCAGTATTTT.

V and J are TRBV5-6 and TRBJ1-2; TRBD1 matches 9 bases. The CDR3 is made up of 15 amino acids. Germline V gene lookup returns CDR1 SGHDT and CDR2 YYEEEE. Trimming took 5 bases from V and 2 from J; bases not matched to a gene: 7. In DNA, the CDR3 is TGTGCCAGCAGGGGGACAGGGATTGAGAACTATGGCTACACCTTC. Its protein product is CASRGTGIENYGYTF.

The CDR3 spells CASSLEMGEAFF. As DNA, the CDR3 is TGCGCCAGCAGCTTGGAAATGGGAGAAGCTTTCTTT. The rearrangement links TRBV5-1 to TRBJ1-1; no clear D. V was clipped by 0 bases and J by 8 bases, with 8 bases between them. Per germline, CDR1 SGHRS and CDR2 YFSETQ. This CDR3 spans 12 amino acids.

In this sample, this clone turned up a few times. The chain couples TRBV5-1 to TRBJ2-3; D remains unclear. CDR1 is SGHRS, CDR2 YFSETQ, per germline. V lost 7 bases to trimming and J lost 6 bases, with 9 bases between them. The CDR3 totals 11 residues. The CDR3 protein is CASLSGDTQYF. Here the CDR3 DNA reads TGCGCCAGCCTCTCCGGGGATACGCAGTATTTT. The variable domain in full, with the rest retrieved from reference TRBV5-1 and TRBJ2-3, is KAGVTQTPRYLIKTRGQQVTLSCSPISGHRSVSWYQQTPGQGLQFLFEYFSETQRNKGNFPGRFSGRQFSNSRSEMNVSTLELGDSALYLCASLSGDTQYFGPGTRLTVL.

The V and J genes are TRBV30 and TRBJ2-6; the D gene is possibly TRBD2 (5 bases). Germline loops: CDR1 GTSNPN, CDR2 SVGIG (reference sequence). This CDR3 is 14 amino acids long. V lost 7 bases and J 3 bases, leaving 13 bases between the germline ends. In DNA form, the CDR3 reads TGTGCCTCCACCCCCGCGGGTGGGGCCAACGTCCTGACTTTC. Protein product: CASTPAGGANVLTF.

In this sample, this clone turned up a few times. The chain combines TRBV7-2 with TRBJ2-2; 12 bases map to TRBD2. The junction had 6 bases not matched to a gene; V was cut back by 5 bases and J by 5 bases. Per the germline V gene, CDR1 is SGHTA and CDR2 is FQGNSA. This CDR3 comprises 16 residues. The CDR3: CASSKTSGRRTGELFF. CDR3 bases: TGTGCCAGCAGCAAGACTAGCGGGAGACGTACCGGGGAGCTGTTTTTT.